These T cell receptor beta chains were read from a single sample in a study of blood T cell repertoires in COVID-19. Only in-frame clones appear in the TCRdb table, and some are missing; sequencing was by immunoSEQ multiplex PCR. The table includes approximately 320,000 clones, approximately 85% detected once. The sequencing sample was made of peripheral blood. The receptors shown here come from a human donor in a cohort sampled during active COVID-19. The CDR3 runs from the conserved cysteine through the conserved F or W. The D gene is left open where the match is weak. Clone size is shown for a subset of rows, as once, few, many or a class of expanded clone.

TRBJ1-6,.,few,TRBV18,CASSPRADYYNSPLHF,TGTGCCAGCTCACCACGGGCAGATTATTATAATTCACCCCTCCACTTT
TRBJ1-2,TRBD1,.,TRBV30,CAWRVSTGTFVSRNYGYTF,TGTGCCTGGAGGGTATCGACAGGGACGTTCGTCTCTCGGAACTATGGCTACACCTTC
TRBJ1-1,.,.,TRBV4-1,CASSLRTRRGTEAFF,TGCGCCAGCAGCCTGAGGACACGGAGGGGCACTGAAGCTTTCTTT
TRBJ1-5,TRBD1,once,TRBV24-1,CATSDRGTSNQPQHF,TGTGCCACCAGCGACAGGGGGACGAGCAATCAGCCCCAGCATTTT
TRBJ2-7,TRBD1,.,TRBV7-9,CASSLGGGEKGQYF,TGTGCCAGCAGCTTAGGAGGGGGCGAAAAAGGGCAGTACTTC
TRBJ2-5,TRBD2,few,TRBV19,CASSIGGETQYF,TGTGCCAGTAGTATCGGGGGGGAGACCCAGTACTTC
TRBJ2-1,.,.,TRBV3-1/TRBV3-2,CASSLKLGRGTYNEQFF,TGTGCCAGCAGCCTGAAGTTGGGCAGGGGAACTTACAATGAGCAGTTCTTC
TRBJ2-1,TRBD1,.,TRBV2,CASSSEGAHNEQFF,TGTGCCAGCAGTAGCGAGGGGGCTCACAATGAGCAGTTCTTC
TRBJ2-1,TRBD1,.,TRBV9,CASSVEGQGSGEQFF,TGTGCCAGCAGCGTAGAGGGACAGGGTAGCGGTGAGCAGTTCTTC
TRBJ2-7,.,.,TRBV24-1,CATSDKDYEQYF,TGTGCCACCAGCGACAAGGACTACGAGCAGTACTTC
TRBJ1-2,TRBD1,.,TRBV5-4,CASSPRTGGVGYGYTF,TGTGCCAGCAGCCCCCGGACAGGGGGTGTAGGGTATGGCTACACCTTC
TRBJ2-2,.,once,TRBV11-2,CASSPGGGDTGELFF,TGTGCCAGCAGCCCAGGGGGAGGTGACACCGGGGAGCTGTTTTTT
TRBJ2-2,.,once,TRBV24-1,CATSESIGRGGELFF,TGTGCCACCAGTGAAAGTATAGGCCGAGGCGGGGAGCTGTTTTTT
TRBJ2-5,TRBD2,.,TRBV30,CAWSVIAGGFQETQYF,TGTGCCTGGAGTGTAATAGCGGGGGGTTTCCAAGAGACCCAGTACTTC
TRBJ1-2,TRBD1,.,TRBV4-1,CASSQGGRGAGYGYTF,TGCGCCAGCAGCCAAGGCGGCAGGGGGGCTGGATATGGCTACACCTTC
TRBJ2-2,.,.,TRBV19,CASSPSARKNTGELFF,TGTGCCAGTAGTCCCAGTGCCAGAAAGAACACCGGGGAGCTGTTTTTT
TRBJ2-7,.,few,TRBV27,CASSLSSEYEQYF,TGTGCCAGCAGTTTATCTTCAGAATACGAGCAGTACTTC
TRBJ1-1,.,.,TRBV5-1,CASSLAAGLLNTEAFF,TGCGCCAGCAGCTTGGCCGCGGGACTTCTAAACACTGAAGCTTTCTTT
TRBJ2-1,.,.,TRBV9,CASSVATANEQFF,TGTGCCAGCAGCGTAGCGACAGCCAATGAGCAGTTCTTC
TRBJ2-5,.,.,TRBV3-1/TRBV3-2,CASSQQGSGTQYF,TGTGCCAGCAGCCAACAGGGATCTGGGACCCAGTACTTC